The 20 T cell receptor beta chains below come from one sample, sequenced in a study of shared clonotypes between healthy human individuals. The protocol was immunoSEQ multiplex PCR, while the TCRdb copy is restricted to in-frame clones and leaves out a portion. The sample gives about 480,000 clones, roughly 85% of which show up once; roughly an eighth is in the top ten. The specimen was PBMCs. These receptors were obtained from a woman aged 40 to 55 in good health. Some clones in this sample may be carry-over from other donors' samples.

This clone was seen a handful of times. This chain joins TRBV6-5 and TRBJ2-4, with 8 bases aligning to TRBD1. V shed 5 bases, J shed 9 bases, and the junction held 6 bases outside the gene matches. Per the germline V gene, CDR1 is MNHEY and CDR2 is SVGAGI. The CDR3 spans 13 residues. As DNA, the CDR3 is TGTGCCAGCAGTGAGGACAGGGTCAGCATTCAGTACTTC. It is translated as CASSEDRVSIQYF.

V is TRBV6-6 and J is TRBJ1-2; 10 bases are shared with TRBD1. The length of the CDR3 is 15 residues. Germline lookup yields CDR1 MNHNY and CDR2 SVGAGI (reference sequence). After removal of 4 bases from V and 5 bases from J, the junction contained 7 bases not matched to a gene. CDR3 amino acids: CASSSWTGGLYGYTF. CDR3 nucleotides: TGTGCCAGCAGTTCCTGGACAGGGGGACTTTATGGCTACACCTTC.

In DNA, the CDR3 is TGCGCCAGCAGCTTAATTCAGGGAAACAATGAGCAGTTCTTC. Translated, it gives CASSLIQGNNEQFF. The chain combines TRBV5-1 with TRBJ2-1; the D gene is possibly TRBD1 (5 bases). From germline, CDR1 is SGHRS and CDR2 YFSETQ. V gave up 2 bases and J gave up 5 bases, with 11 bases separating them. The CDR3 has 14 residues.

The chain couples TRBV7-3 to TRBJ2-1; 8 bases agree with TRBD2. Germline CDR1 is SGHTA and CDR2 is FQGTGA. V lost 4 bases and J lost 7; bases outside the gene matches: 6. CDR3 length: 14 residues. The CDR3 coding sequence is TGTGCCAGCAGCTCCAGCGGGAGAGGAAATGAGCAGTTCTTC. It is translated as CASSSSGRGNEQFF.

This clone was detected only a few times. The chain couples TRBV5-8 to TRBJ2-7; D gene ambiguous. With 3 bases removed from V and 4 bases from J, the gap between germline ends came to 29 bases. The CDR3 totals 19 residues. Looked up from germline, CDR1 is SGHTS and CDR2 is YDEGEE. This chain's CDR3 is CASSSGPRTAIWGLYEQYF. The DNA for the CDR3 is TGTGCCAGCAGCTCTGGACCGAGGACGGCCATTTGGGGTTTGTACGAGCAGTACTTC.

The genes are TRBV28 and TRBJ1-5; no firm D call. With 6 bases removed from V and 2 bases from J, the gap between germline ends came to 5 bases. The CDR3 has 12 amino acids. Germline V gene lookup returns CDR1 MDHEN and CDR2 SYDVKM. Here the CDR3 reads CASSGGNQPQHF. CDR3 DNA sequence: TGTGCCAGCAGCGGTGGCAATCAGCCCCAGCATTTT.

The chain is built from TRBV4-1 and TRBJ2-3; D gene ambiguous. The ends were cut back, 4 bases at V and 0 bases at J, with 20 bases in the middle. Germline assignment: CDR1 MGHRA and CDR2 YSYEKL. The CDR3 is 18 residues long. Here the CDR3 reads CASSPRYLPGSSTDTQYF. CDR3 nucleotides: TGCGCCAGCAGCCCAAGATATCTGCCAGGCTCTAGCACAGATACGCAGTATTTT.

V and J are TRBV7-3 and TRBJ2-5; TRBD1 matches 7 bases. The V segment lost 5 bases and the J segment 5 bases; nucleotides outside the gene matches: 8. The length of the CDR3 is 14 residues. Germline CDR1 reads SGHTA; CDR2 reads FQGTGA. The CDR3 loop reads CASSKTGPAETQYF. CDR3 nucleotides: TGTGCCAGCAGCAAGACAGGGCCCGCGGAGACCCAGTACTTC.

The chain carries TRBV5-1 and TRBJ2-1, with no clear D. V shed 0 bases and J shed 5 bases, with 12 bases lying between them. The CDR3 sequence is 15 residues long. Germline CDR1 SGHRS, CDR2 YFSETQ. The CDR3 nucleotides read TGCGCCAGCAGCTTGGAAACCAGGACCGACAATGAGCAGTTCTTC. It yields the protein CASSLETRTDNEQFF. Drawing the rest from reference TRBV5-1 and TRBJ2-1, the complete variable domain is KAGVTQTPRYLIKTRGQQVTLSCSPISGHRSVSWYQQTPGQGLQFLFEYFSETQRNKGNFPGRFSGRQFSNSRSEMNVSTLELGDSALYLCASSLETRTDNEQFFGPGTRLTVL.

On this clone: A far larger clone is only one base removed, so a read error is likely. The chain employs TRBV5-4 and TRBJ2-3; tentatively, D is TRBD1 (6 bases). V was trimmed by 4 bases and J by 0 bases, leaving 15 bases between them. The germline CDR1 and CDR2 sequences are SGHNT and YYREEE (reference sequence). This CDR3 has 16 amino acids. In DNA form, the CDR3 reads TGTGCCAGCAGCCGTGGCTCCAGGGGTAGCACAGATACGCAGTATTTT. This encodes CASSRGSRGSTDTQYF. The full variable domain, in which reference TRBV5-4 and TRBJ2-3 provide the parts outside the CDR3, is ETGVTQSPTHLIKTRGQQVTLRCSSQSGHNTVSWYQQALGQGPQFIFQYYREEENGRGNFPPRFSGLQFPNYSSELNVNALELDDSALYLCASSRGSRGSTDTQYFGPGTRLTVL.

The V call is TRBV13, the J call TRBJ2-3, with TRBD2 matching 10 bases. In germline, CDR1 is PRHDT, CDR2 FYEKMQ (reference sequence). The CDR3 runs to 17 residues. V trimming: 5 bases; J trimming: 1 base; junction bases outside the gene matches: 9. In nucleotides, the CDR3 is TGTGCCAGCAGCGCATCTAGCGGGGGTACAGGCACAGATACGCAGTATTTT. Translated, it gives CASSASSGGTGTDTQYF.

The chain joins TRBV15 to TRBJ2-7, with 7 bases that match TRBD1. From germline, CDR1 is LNHNV and CDR2 YYDKDF (reference sequence). The CDR3 runs to 14 residues. J was trimmed by 5 bases and V by 0 bases; bases with no gene match: 4. In DNA form, the CDR3 reads TGTGCCACCAGCAGAGATGGACAGGTGGACGAGCAGTACTTC. It is translated as CATSRDGQVDEQYF.

This chain links TRBV7-8 with TRBJ2-7; D is uncertain. The CDR3 is 15 amino acids. V lost 5 bases, J lost 1 base, and 15 bases lay in between. Germline V CDR1 and CDR2: SGHVS, FQNEAQ. CDR3 loop: CASSARGVGSYEQYF. The CDR3 bases are TGTGCCAGCAGCGCCCGCGGAGTGGGATCCTACGAGCAGTACTTC.

The chain links TRBV27 to TRBJ1-5, with D possibly being TRBD1 (5 bases). CDR3 size: 14 residues. The V and J ends lost 2 bases and 5 bases respectively, with 10 bases between them. The germline CDR1 and CDR2 sequences are MNHEY and SMNVEV (reference sequence). CDR3 sequence: CASSLRGGYQPQHF. For the CDR3, the DNA is TGTGCCAGCAGTTTACGGGGGGGTTATCAGCCCCAGCATTTT.

The chain uses TRBV30 and TRBJ1-4, with TRBD1 identical over 7 bases. The CDR3 runs 13 residues. Germline loops: CDR1 GTSNPN, CDR2 SVGIG (reference sequence). J was trimmed by 8 bases and V by 0 bases; bases with no gene match: 3. For the CDR3, the DNA is TGTGCCTGGAGTGTAGGGACAGTCGAAAAACTGTTTTTT. The encoded protein is CAWSVGTVEKLFF.

This clone came up many times. The rearrangement links TRBV10-2 to TRBJ2-4, with TRBD2 matching over 8 bases. Germline trimming cut 8 bases from V and 1 base from J; bases unmatched to any gene: 4. Germline V gene sequence: CDR1 WSHSY, CDR2 SAAADI. This CDR3 has 14 amino acids. CDR3 DNA: TGCGCCAGCCGGACTAGCAGGGCCAAAAACATTCAGTACTTC. This encodes CASRTSRAKNIQYF.

CDR3 nucleotide sequence: TGTGCCAGCTCGCGGGGCGGGGGCCTACAGAACACTGAAGCTTTCTTT. This encodes CASSRGGGLQNTEAFF. The chain recombines TRBV18 with TRBJ1-1; maybe TRBD1 (6 bases). Trimming removed 6 bases from V and 1 base from J, with 18 bases in between. Germline V gene lookup returns CDR1 KGHSH and CDR2 LQKENI. The CDR3 has 16 residues.

This clone was observed once. The V call is TRBV4-3, the J call TRBJ2-7; 7 bases fit TRBD1. The V and J ends lost 0 bases and 1 base, in that order; junction bases with no gene match: 12. The CDR3 runs to 18 residues. CDR1 LGHNA and CDR2 YSLEER come from the germline V gene. CDR3 bases: TGCGCCAGCAGCCAAGATATCCGTTGGACAGGCAAATCCTACGAGCAGTACTTC. It is translated as CASSQDIRWTGKSYEQYF.

V gene TRBV6-5 combines with J gene TRBJ2-7; D not resolved. This CDR3 is built from 15 residues. Germline loops: CDR1 MNHEY, CDR2 SVGAGI. Trimming took 4 bases from V and 2 from J, leaving 15 bases between them. The CDR3 nucleotides read TGTGCCAGCAGTTTCCTCCGCTACTCACCCTACGAGCAGTACTTC. Protein sequence: CASSFLRYSPYEQYF.

This chain joins TRBV5-1 and TRBJ2-5; TRBD1 aligns across 8 bases. Matching the DNA end better, TRBJ2-7 makes the J call doubtful. The CDR3 contains 14 residues. Germline V gene sequence: CDR1 SGHRS, CDR2 YFSETQ. CDR3 in amino acids: CASSTSGGGYEQYF. CDR3 nucleotides: TGCGCCAGCAGCACCTCAGGGGGCGGGTACGAGCAGTACTTC.